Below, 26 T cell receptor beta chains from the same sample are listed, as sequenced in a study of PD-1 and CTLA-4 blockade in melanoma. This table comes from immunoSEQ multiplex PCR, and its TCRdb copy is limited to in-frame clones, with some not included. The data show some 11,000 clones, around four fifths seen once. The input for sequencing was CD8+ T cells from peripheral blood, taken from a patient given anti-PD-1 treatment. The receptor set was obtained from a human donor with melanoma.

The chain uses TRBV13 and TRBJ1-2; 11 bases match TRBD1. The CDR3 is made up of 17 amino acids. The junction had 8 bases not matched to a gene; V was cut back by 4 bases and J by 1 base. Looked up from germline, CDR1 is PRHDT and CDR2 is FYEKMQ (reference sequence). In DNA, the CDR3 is TGTGCCAGCAGCTCGGTGGGACAGGGGGGTTTTAACTATGGCTACACCTTC. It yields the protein CASSSVGQGGFNYGYTF.

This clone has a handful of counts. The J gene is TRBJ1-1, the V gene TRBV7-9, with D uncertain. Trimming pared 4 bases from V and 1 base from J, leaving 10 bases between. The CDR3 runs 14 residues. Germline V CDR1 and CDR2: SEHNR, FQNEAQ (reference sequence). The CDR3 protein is CASSSPGSNTEAFF. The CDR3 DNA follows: TGTGCCAGCAGCTCCCCCGGGTCGAACACTGAAGCTTTCTTT.

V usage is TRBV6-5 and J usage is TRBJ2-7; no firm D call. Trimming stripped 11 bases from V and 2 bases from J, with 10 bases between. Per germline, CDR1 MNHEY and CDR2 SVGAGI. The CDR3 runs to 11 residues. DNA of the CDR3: TGTGCCGTTTCGATGGCCTACGAGCAGTACTTC. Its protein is CAVSMAYEQYF.

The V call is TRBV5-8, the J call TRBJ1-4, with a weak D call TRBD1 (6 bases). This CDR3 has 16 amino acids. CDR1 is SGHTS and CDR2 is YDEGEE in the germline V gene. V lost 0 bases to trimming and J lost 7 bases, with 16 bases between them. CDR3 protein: CASSLEPEGGREKLFF. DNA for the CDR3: TGTGCCAGCAGCTTGGAACCAGAGGGGGGGCGTGAAAAACTGTTTTTT.

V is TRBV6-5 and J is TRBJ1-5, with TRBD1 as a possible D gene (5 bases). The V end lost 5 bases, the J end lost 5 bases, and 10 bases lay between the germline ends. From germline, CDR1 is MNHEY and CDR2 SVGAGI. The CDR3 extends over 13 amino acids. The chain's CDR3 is CASSPGDDQPQHF. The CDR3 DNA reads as TGTGCCAGCAGTCCCGGGGACGATCAGCCCCAGCATTTT.

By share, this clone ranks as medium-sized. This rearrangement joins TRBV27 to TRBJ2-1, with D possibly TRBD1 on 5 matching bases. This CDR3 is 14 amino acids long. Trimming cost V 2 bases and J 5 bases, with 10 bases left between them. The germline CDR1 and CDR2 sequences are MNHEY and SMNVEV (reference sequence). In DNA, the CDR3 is TGTGCCAGCAGTTTAAGGGGTTGGAACAATGAGCAGTTCTTC. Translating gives CASSLRGWNNEQFF.

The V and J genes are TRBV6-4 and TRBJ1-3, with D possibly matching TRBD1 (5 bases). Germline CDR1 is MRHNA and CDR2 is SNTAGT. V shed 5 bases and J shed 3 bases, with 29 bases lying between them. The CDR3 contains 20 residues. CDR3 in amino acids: CASSLNPRGVKDRRGNTIYF. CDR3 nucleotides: TGTGCCAGCAGTTTGAACCCCCGGGGGGTGAAGGATCGTCGTGGAAACACCATATATTTT.

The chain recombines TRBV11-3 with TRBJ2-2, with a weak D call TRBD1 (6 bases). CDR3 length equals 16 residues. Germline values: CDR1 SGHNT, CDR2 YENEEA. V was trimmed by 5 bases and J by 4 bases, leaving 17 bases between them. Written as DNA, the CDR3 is TGTGCCAGCAGCCTCTCCCGGGACATACTCACCGGGGAGCTGTTTTTT. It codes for CASSLSRDILTGELFF.

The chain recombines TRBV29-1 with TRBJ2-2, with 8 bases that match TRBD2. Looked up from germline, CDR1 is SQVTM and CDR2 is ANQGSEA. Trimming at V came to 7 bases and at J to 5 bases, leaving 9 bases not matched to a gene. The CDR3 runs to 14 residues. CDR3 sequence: CSARGGVGTGELFF. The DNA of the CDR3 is TGCAGCGCCCGGGGGGGAGTTGGGACCGGGGAGCTGTTTTTT.

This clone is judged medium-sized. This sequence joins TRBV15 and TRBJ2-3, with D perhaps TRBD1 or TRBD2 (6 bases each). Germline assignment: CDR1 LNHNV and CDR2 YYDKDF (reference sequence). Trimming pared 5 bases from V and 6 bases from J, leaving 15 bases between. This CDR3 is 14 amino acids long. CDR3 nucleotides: TGTGCCACCAGCGATGGGGGGCCGAAGGATACGCAGTATTTT. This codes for CATSDGGPKDTQYF.

The chain's CDR3 is CASAGGFGYTF. In DNA, the CDR3 is TGCGCCAGTGCAGGAGGGTTTGGCTACACCTTC. The chain couples TRBV4-1 to TRBJ1-2; D call uncertain. V was pared by 9 bases and J by 7 bases, with 12 bases between. The CDR3 is 11 amino acids. Per germline, CDR1 MGHRA and CDR2 YSYEKL.

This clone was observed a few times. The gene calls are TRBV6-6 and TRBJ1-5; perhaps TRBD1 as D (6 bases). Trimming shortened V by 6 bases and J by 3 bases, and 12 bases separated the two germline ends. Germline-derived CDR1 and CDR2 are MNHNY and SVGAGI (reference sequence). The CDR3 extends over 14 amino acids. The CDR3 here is CASRTTGPNQPQHF. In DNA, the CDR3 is TGTGCCAGCAGAACGACAGGCCCCAATCAGCCCCAGCATTTT.

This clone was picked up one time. CDR3 region: CASSAKQGLDEKLFF. Here the CDR3 DNA reads TGTGCCAGCAGCGCCAAACAGGGGCTCGATGAAAAACTGTTTTTT. This chain connects TRBV5-5 to TRBJ1-4; 7 bases line up with TRBD1. V shed 4 bases, J shed 6 bases, and the junction held 9 bases outside the gene matches. This CDR3 has 15 amino acids. CDR1 is SGHKS and CDR2 is YYEKEE in the germline V gene (reference sequence).

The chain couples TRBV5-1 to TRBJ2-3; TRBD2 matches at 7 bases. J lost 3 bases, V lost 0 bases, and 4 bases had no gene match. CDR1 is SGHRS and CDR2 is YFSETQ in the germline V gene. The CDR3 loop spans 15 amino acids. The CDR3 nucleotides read TGCGCCAGCAGCTTGGTGCAGGGAGGGACAGATACGCAGTATTTT. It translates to CASSLVQGGTDTQYF.

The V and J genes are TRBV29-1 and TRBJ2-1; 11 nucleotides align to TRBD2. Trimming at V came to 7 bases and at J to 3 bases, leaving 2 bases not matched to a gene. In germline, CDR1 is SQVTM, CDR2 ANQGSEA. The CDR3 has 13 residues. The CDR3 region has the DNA TGCAGCGAGACTAGCGGGAACTACAATGAGCAGTTCTTC. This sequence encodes CSETSGNYNEQFF.

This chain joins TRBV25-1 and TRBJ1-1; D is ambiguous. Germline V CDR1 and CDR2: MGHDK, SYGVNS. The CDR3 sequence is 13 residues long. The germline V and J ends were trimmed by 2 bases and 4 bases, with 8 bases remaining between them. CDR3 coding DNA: TGTGCCAGCAGTGAACTTGAGGTCACTGAAGCTTTCTTT. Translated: CASSELEVTEAFF.

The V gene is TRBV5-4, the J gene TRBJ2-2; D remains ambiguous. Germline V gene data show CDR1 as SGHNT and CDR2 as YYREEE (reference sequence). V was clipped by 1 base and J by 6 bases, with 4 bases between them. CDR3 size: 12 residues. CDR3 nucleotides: TGTGCCAGCAGCTTGAATTCCGGGGAGCTGTTTTTT. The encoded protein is CASSLNSGELFF. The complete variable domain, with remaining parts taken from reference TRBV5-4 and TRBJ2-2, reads ETGVTQSPTHLIKTRGQQVTLRCSSQSGHNTVSWYQQALGQGPQFIFQYYREEENGRGNFPPRFSGLQFPNYSSELNVNALELDDSALYLCASSLNSGELFFGEGSRLTVL.

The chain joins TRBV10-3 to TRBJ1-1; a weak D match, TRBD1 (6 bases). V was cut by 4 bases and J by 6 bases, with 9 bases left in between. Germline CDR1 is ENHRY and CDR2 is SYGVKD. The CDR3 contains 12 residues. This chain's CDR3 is CAISGGHPEAFF. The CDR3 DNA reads TGTGCCATCAGTGGGGGACACCCTGAAGCTTTCTTT.

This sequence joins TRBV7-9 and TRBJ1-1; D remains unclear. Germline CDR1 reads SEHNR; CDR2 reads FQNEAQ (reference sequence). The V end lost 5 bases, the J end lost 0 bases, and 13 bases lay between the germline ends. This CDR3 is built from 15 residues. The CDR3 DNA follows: TGTGCCAGCAGCCGTTCTACAGACCTGAACACTGAAGCTTTCTTT. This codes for CASSRSTDLNTEAFF.

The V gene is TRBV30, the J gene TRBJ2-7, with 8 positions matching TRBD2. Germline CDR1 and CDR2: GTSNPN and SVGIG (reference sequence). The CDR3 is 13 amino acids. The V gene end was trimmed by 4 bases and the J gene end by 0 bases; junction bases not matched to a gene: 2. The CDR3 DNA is TGTGCCTGGAATAGCGGGAACTCCTACGAGCAGTACTTC. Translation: CAWNSGNSYEQYF. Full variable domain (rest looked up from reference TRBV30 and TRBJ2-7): SQTIHQWPATLVQPVGSPLSLECTVEGTSNPNLYWYRQAAGRGLQLLFYSVGIGQISSEVPQNLSASRPQDRQFILSSKKLLLSDSGFYLCAWNSGNSYEQYFGPGTRLTVT.

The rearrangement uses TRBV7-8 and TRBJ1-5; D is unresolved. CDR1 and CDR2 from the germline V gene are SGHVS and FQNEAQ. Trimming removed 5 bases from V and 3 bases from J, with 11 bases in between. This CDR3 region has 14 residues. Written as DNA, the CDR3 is TGTGCCAGCAGCCCCGGGTCAAACAATCAGCCCCAGCATTTT. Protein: CASSPGSNNQPQHF.

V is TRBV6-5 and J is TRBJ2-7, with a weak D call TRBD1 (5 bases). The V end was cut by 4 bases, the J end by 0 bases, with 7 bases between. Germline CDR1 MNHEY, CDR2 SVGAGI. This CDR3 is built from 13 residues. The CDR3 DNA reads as TGTGCCAGCAGTTGGGGCACCTCCTACGAGCAGTACTTC. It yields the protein CASSWGTSYEQYF.

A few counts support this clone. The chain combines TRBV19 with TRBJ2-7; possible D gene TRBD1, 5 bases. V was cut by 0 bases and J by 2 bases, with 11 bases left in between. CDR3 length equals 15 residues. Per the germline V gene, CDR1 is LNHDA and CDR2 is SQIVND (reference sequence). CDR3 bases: TGTGCCAGTAGTATAGATTCCCCGGACACCTACGAGCAGTACTTC. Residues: CASSIDSPDTYEQYF.

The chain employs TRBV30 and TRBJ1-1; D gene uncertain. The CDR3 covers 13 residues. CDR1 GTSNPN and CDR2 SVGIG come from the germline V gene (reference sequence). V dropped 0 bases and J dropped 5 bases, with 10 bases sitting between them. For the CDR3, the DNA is TGTGCCTGGAGTGTGCTGCCGAAAACTGAAGCTTTCTTT. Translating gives CAWSVLPKTEAFF.

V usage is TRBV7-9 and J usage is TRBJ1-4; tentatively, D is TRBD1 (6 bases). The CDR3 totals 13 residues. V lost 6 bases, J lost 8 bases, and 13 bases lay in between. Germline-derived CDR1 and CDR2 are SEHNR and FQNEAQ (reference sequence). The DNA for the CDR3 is TGTGCCAGCAGGCAGGACAGTCAAGAAAAACTGTTTTTT. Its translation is CASRQDSQEKLFF.

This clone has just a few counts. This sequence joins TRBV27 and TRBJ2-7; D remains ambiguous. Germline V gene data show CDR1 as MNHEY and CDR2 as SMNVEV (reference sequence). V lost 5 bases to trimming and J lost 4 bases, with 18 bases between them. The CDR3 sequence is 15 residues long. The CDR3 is CASSLDRDLGYEQYF. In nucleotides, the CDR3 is TGTGCCAGCAGTCTCGACCGAGATCTCGGGTACGAGCAGTACTTC.